These 6 T cell receptor beta chains were all obtained from the same sample, sequenced in a study of Graves' ophthalmopathy and Graves' hyperthyroidism. TCR beta CDR3 amplification used RNA transcripts. The first-round RT-PCR employed HTBI primers together with the Qiagen OneStep RT-PCR kit. A multiplex PCR was then performed as the second round. MiXCR was run by TCRdb on the multiplex PCR reads, yielding one entry per CDR3 protein. Of about 390,000 distinct CDR3 sequences listed, roughly a sixth are singletons. What was sequenced was peripheral blood. Receptor source: an adult woman with stable Graves' hyperthyroidism.

The V and J genes are TRBV7-9 and TRBJ2-2, with a weak D call TRBD2 (6 bases). V lost 5 bases to trimming and J lost 5 bases, with 9 bases between them. Germline CDR1 is SEHNR and CDR2 is FQNEAQ (reference sequence). The CDR3 totals 13 residues. The CDR3, as DNA: TGTGCCAGCAGCCCTCTAGCGACCGGGGAGCTGTTTTTT. Protein sequence: CASSPLATGELFF.

J is TRBJ2-7 and V is TRBV30; the D call may be TRBD1 or TRBD2 (5 bases each). Germline assignment: CDR1 GTSNPN and CDR2 SVGIG (reference sequence). V lost 2 bases, J lost 6 bases, and 20 bases lay in between. The length of the CDR3 is 15 residues. CDR3 nucleotides: TGTGCCTGGAGTCTCTCCGGCAGGGTAGGAGGCGAGCAGTACTTC. It translates to CAWSLSGRVGGEQYF.

The chain uses TRBV12-3 or TRBV12-4 and TRBJ2-5; TRBD1 matches at 9 bases. This CDR3 has 15 amino acids. J was trimmed by 4 bases and V by 6 bases; bases with no gene match: 9. The CDR3, as DNA: TGTGCCAGCAGACCGGGACAGGGATCCGCAGAGACCCAGTACTTC. It yields the protein CASRPGQGSAETQYF.

In this sample, this clonotype turned up many times. The chain combines TRBV28 with TRBJ2-2, with 10 bases matching TRBD1. Trimming took 7 bases from V and 7 from J; bases not matched to a gene: 9. CDR3 length: 15 residues. The germline V gene has CDR1 MDHEN and CDR2 SYDVKM. CDR3 residues: CASNRGTGVNGELFF. The DNA for the CDR3 is TGTGCCAGCAATAGGGGGACAGGGGTTAACGGGGAGCTGTTTTTT.

This clonotype showed up many times. The chain is built from TRBV7-2 and TRBJ2-7; D may match TRBD1 or TRBD2 (5 bases each). CDR1 and CDR2 (germline): SGHTA, FQGNSA. Trimming took off 5 bases at V and 2 bases at J, with 16 bases between the two ends. The CDR3 length is 15 residues. As DNA, the CDR3 is TGTGCCAGCAGCCCGTCCCGGGGCAACCCCTACGAGCAGTACTTC. Amino acids: CASSPSRGNPYEQYF.

About this clonotype: A much larger clone is a single base away; this may be a read error. The CDR3 loop reads CASSWDRGYSGELFF. CDR3 nucleotide sequence: TGTGCCAGCAGCTGGGACAGGGGGTACTCCGGGGAGCTGTTTTTT. The chain joins TRBV28 to TRBJ2-2, with 11 bases matching TRBD1. This CDR3 is 15 amino acids long. Germline V gene data show CDR1 as MDHEN and CDR2 as SYDVKM. V dropped 6 bases and J dropped 6; count of bases not matched to a gene: 6.